Following are 31 T cell receptor beta chains from one sample sequenced in a study of breast tumors, draining lymph nodes, adjacent tissues. One entry per CDR3 protein results from TCRdb running MiXCR on the multiplex PCR reads. Of over 250,000 distinct CDR3 sequences in the sample, 30% to 35% are singletons; the top ten hold more than 0.85%. Axillary draining lymph nodes of breast cancer patients supplied the node samples. The sequenced sample was axillary lymph node tissue. The receptors were sampled from a female donor with breast cancer. Some clones in this sample may be carry-over from other donors' samples.

The chain joins TRBV29-1 to TRBJ2-1; 10 bases are shared with TRBD2. Germline V CDR1 and CDR2: SQVTM, ANQGSEA. The junction had 0 bases not matched to a gene; V was cut back by 6 bases and J by 1 base. The CDR3 has 13 amino acids. CDR3 DNA sequence: TGCAGCGTACTAGCGGGGTCCTACAATGAGCAGTTCTTC. This gives the protein CSVLAGSYNEQFF.

This clonotype was seen more than once but under ten times. V is TRBV28 and J is TRBJ2-1; D might be TRBD1 (6 bases). The CDR3 has 15 amino acids. V shed 5 bases and J shed 10 bases, with 21 bases lying between them. Germline V CDR1 and CDR2: MDHEN, SYDVKM. The CDR3 loop reads CASSKQGPLMVEQFF. In DNA form, the CDR3 reads TGTGCCAGCAGTAAACAGGGCCCGTTGATGGTAGAGCAGTTCTTC.

To note about this clonotype: A much more abundant neighbour one base away suggests this may be a read error. The chain employs TRBV20-1 and TRBJ2-1, with 8 bases fitting TRBD2. This CDR3 comprises 12 residues. Germline CDR1 reads DFQATT; CDR2 reads SNEGSKA (reference sequence). This CDR3 reads CSAKRGEREPFF. The CDR3 DNA is TGCAGTGCTAAGAGGGGGGAGCGGGAGCCGTTCTTC.

This clonotype showed up many times. V usage is TRBV7-9 and J usage is TRBJ2-1; weak D call: TRBD2 (6 bases). Trimming pared 6 bases from V and 5 bases from J, leaving 20 bases between. The CDR3 length is 16 residues. From germline, CDR1 is SEHNR and CDR2 FQNEAQ (reference sequence). CDR3 region: CASRRDGSGVDNEQFF. The CDR3 DNA sequence: TGTGCCAGCAGACGTGATGGTAGCGGAGTAGACAATGAGCAGTTCTTC.

Comments on this clonotype: A much larger clone lies one base from this, so it may be a read error. This chain links TRBV19 with TRBJ2-7; no reliable D call. CDR1 is LNHDA, CDR2 SQIVND, per germline (reference sequence). This CDR3 contains 15 residues. Trimming took off 4 bases at V and 5 bases at J, with 18 bases between the two ends. The CDR3: CASSTDIGKWNEQYF. In nucleotides, the CDR3 is TGTGCCAGTAGTACAGATATTGGGAAATGGAACGAGCAGTACTTC. The full variable domain, rest sourced from reference TRBV19 and TRBJ2-7, is DGGITQSPKYLFRKEGQNVTLSCEQNLNHDAMYWYRQDPGQGLRLIYYSQIVNDFQKGDIAEGYSVSREKKESFPLTVTSAQKNPTAFYLCASSTDIGKWNEQYFGPGTRLTVT.

This clonotype was seen ten or more times. V is TRBV20-1 and J is TRBJ2-5; TRBD2 matches 9 bases. This CDR3 comprises 15 residues. Trimming removed 0 bases from V and 5 bases from J; junction bases left unmatched: 7. CDR1 is DFQATT and CDR2 is SNEGSKA in the germline V gene (reference sequence). CDR3: CSARDSGRARETQYF. The CDR3 DNA sequence: TGCAGTGCTAGAGATAGCGGGAGAGCACGGGAGACCCAGTACTTC.

This clonotype was seen at least ten times. The gene calls are TRBV7-2 and TRBJ1-3; no clear D gene. CDR1 and CDR2 (germline): SGHTA, FQGNSA. Trimming took 5 bases from V and 0 from J, leaving 14 bases between them. CDR3 length: 16 amino acids. The CDR3 spells CASSPHTYTSGNTIYF. The CDR3 coding sequence is TGTGCCAGCAGCCCTCATACATATACCTCTGGAAACACCATATATTTT. The full variable domain, its missing parts supplied by reference TRBV7-2 and TRBJ1-3, is GAGVSQSPSNKVTEKGKDVELRCDPISGHTALYWYRQSLGQGLEFLIYFQGNSAPDKSGLPSDRFSAERTGGSVSTLTIQRTQQEDSAVYLCASSPHTYTSGNTIYFGEGSWLTVV.

This clonotype showed up many times. This sequence joins TRBV5-8 and TRBJ2-5, with 7 bases fitting TRBD2. The CDR3 is 14 residues long. J lost 4 bases, V lost 3 bases, and 6 bases had no gene match. Germline V CDR1 and CDR2: SGHTS, YDEGEE. The CDR3 loop reads CASSSEAGRETQYF. CDR3 coding DNA: TGTGCCAGCAGCTCCGAAGCGGGACGAGAGACCCAGTACTTC.

The chain carries TRBV18 and TRBJ2-7; weak D call: TRBD2 (5 bases). The length of the CDR3 is 14 residues. V lost 2 bases and J lost 4, with 12 bases in between. Germline lookup yields CDR1 KGHSH and CDR2 LQKENI. The DNA of the CDR3 is TGTGCCAGCTCACCAATGGGAGACCAGTACGAGCAGTACTTC. It is translated as CASSPMGDQYEQYF.

On this clonotype: A read error may be the cause here, since a much bigger clone is one base away. The genes are TRBV12-3 or TRBV12-4 and TRBJ2-7, with 7 positions matching TRBD2. V shed 7 bases, J shed 6 bases, and the junction held 12 bases outside the gene matches. This CDR3 contains 14 residues. CDR3 nucleotide sequence: TGTGCCAGCACTACCACTAGCGCCCCCTCCGAGCAGTACTTC. It is translated as CASTTTSAPSEQYF.

This clonotype was counted ten times or more. The V call is TRBV5-5, the J call TRBJ2-7; TRBD1 might be the D (8 bases). V lost 4 bases to trimming and J lost 0 bases, with 17 bases between them. Germline assignment: CDR1 SGHKS and CDR2 YYEKEE (reference sequence). This CDR3 is built from 16 residues. CDR3 coding DNA: TGTGCCAGCAGCGGTACAGGGGGGGCTTTCTCCTACGAGCAGTACTTC. Residues: CASSGTGGAFSYEQYF.

Comments on this clonotype: This may arise from a read error, as a much more abundant clone is one base away. The gene calls are TRBV11-3 and TRBJ1-2; TRBD1 agrees at 11 bases. Trimming cost V 3 bases and J 4 bases; bases outside gene matches: 4. This CDR3 is 15 amino acids long. Germline CDR1 reads SGHNT; CDR2 reads YENEEA. For the CDR3, the DNA is TGTGCCAGCAGCTTGGACAGGGGGCCCATCTATGGCTACACCTTC. This codes for CASSLDRGPIYGYTF.

This clonotype was seen more than once but under ten times. In DNA form, the CDR3 reads TGTGCCAGCAAACAAATAATGGGTCAGCCCCAGCATTTT. It codes for CASKQIMGQPQHF. The gene calls are TRBV6-1 and TRBJ1-5; no clear D gene. The germline gives CDR1 MNHNS, CDR2 SASEGT. This CDR3 is 13 amino acids long. V lost 7 bases and J 6 bases, leaving 13 bases between the germline ends.

This clonotype was recorded many times. The chain combines TRBV12-3 or TRBV12-4 with TRBJ1-3, with D maybe TRBD1 (6 bases). The V end was cut by 7 bases, the J end by 7 bases, with 17 bases between. The CDR3 runs to 14 residues. The chain's CDR3 is CASTGGGQGNTIYF. The DNA of the CDR3 is TGTGCCAGCACCGGGGGGGGGCAGGGGAACACCATATATTTT.

A single count supports this clonotype. Here the CDR3 omits its conserved ending phenylalanine or tryptophan, so a read error is the likely source. The rearrangement uses TRBV7-9 and TRBJ1-5; D call uncertain. V lost 0 bases and J lost 2, with 5 bases in between. The CDR3 loop spans 14 amino acids. Per germline, CDR1 SEHNR and CDR2 FQNEAQ (reference sequence). The CDR3 region has the DNA TGTGCCAGCAGCTTAGCGCAGGGCAATCAGCCCCAGCATCTT. Protein sequence: CASSLAQGNQPQHL.

This chain connects TRBV2 to TRBJ1-1, with D perhaps matching TRBD1 (6 bases). V lost 5 bases, J lost 8 bases, and 9 bases lay in between. The CDR3 is 11 amino acids. CDR1 and CDR2 (germline): SNHLY, FYNNEI. CDR3 sequence reads: CASSHGQEAFF. DNA of the CDR3: TGTGCCAGCAGTCACGGACAGGAAGCTTTCTTT.

There are many counts of this clonotype. The chain uses TRBV6-2 or TRBV6-3 and TRBJ1-2; TRBD1 is a possible D gene (6 bases). CDR3 size: 15 residues. CDR1 and CDR2 from the germline V gene are MNHEY and SVGEGT. V lost 2 bases and J lost 0, with 10 bases in between. The CDR3 DNA follows: TGTGCCAGCAGTTACGAGGACAGACCTAACTATGGCTACACCTTC. Protein product: CASSYEDRPNYGYTF.

The chain recombines TRBV7-6 with TRBJ2-1; 10 bases line up with TRBD1. The V gene's germline CDR1 is SGHVS and CDR2 FNYEAQ. The CDR3 runs to 14 residues. The J segment lost 9 bases and the V segment lost 6 bases, leaving 8 bases of the junction unmatched. CDR3 coding DNA: TGTGCCAGCAGGCTTGGACAGGGGGAGGGTGAGCAGTTCTTC. Protein sequence: CASRLGQGEGEQFF.

This clonotype was counted many times. The chain carries TRBV14 and TRBJ2-1; no firm D call. The CDR3 runs to 13 residues. Germline V gene sequence: CDR1 SGHDN, CDR2 FVKESK. Trimming took off 1 base at V and 6 bases at J, with 7 bases between the two ends. In DNA, the CDR3 is TGTGCCAGCAGCCAAGCGTTAGCCAATGAGCAGTTCTTC. Protein sequence: CASSQALANEQFF.

This clonotype was seen repeatedly, ten times or more. The chain is built from TRBV4-1 and TRBJ2-7; weak D call: TRBD2 (5 bases). The CDR3 covers 14 residues. Germline CDR1 reads MGHRA; CDR2 reads YSYEKL. V was clipped by 6 bases and J by 0 bases, with 12 bases between them. This chain's CDR3 is CASRSGGPSYEQYF. CDR3 DNA sequence: TGCGCCAGCAGGTCTGGCGGGCCCTCCTACGAGCAGTACTTC.

A few counts support this clonotype. A much larger clone is a single base away; this may be a read error. The chain is built from TRBV20-1 and TRBJ2-3; 10 bases match TRBD1. The CDR3 has 12 residues. Per germline, CDR1 DFQATT and CDR2 SNEGSKA (reference sequence). This CDR3 is CSAGTGADTPYF. DNA of the CDR3: TGCAGTGCTGGGACAGGGGCAGATACGCCGTATTTT.

Regarding this clonotype: Sequence at one end of the junction differs from germline and may be a read error. The chain joins TRBV30 to TRBJ1-2, with no clear D. The germline V gene encodes CDR1 GTSNPN and CDR2 SVGIG (reference sequence). The CDR3 runs 13 residues. DNA for the CDR3: TGTGTCTGGAGGGTAGACTCCCCTGAGGGCTACACCTTC. This gives the protein CVWRVDSPEGYTF.

In this sample, this clonotype turned up many times. The chain carries TRBV19 and TRBJ2-6, with D hard to call. The V gene lost 7 bases and the J gene lost 1 base, with 8 bases spanning the gap. This CDR3 has 14 residues. In germline, CDR1 is LNHDA, CDR2 SQIVND (reference sequence). The CDR3 nucleotides read TGTGCCAGTATGAGCAGGTCTGGGGCCAACGTCCTGACTTTC. Its protein is CASMSRSGANVLTF.

As for this clonotype: A much larger clonotype is one base distant, so this may be a read error. The chain recombines TRBV4-3 with TRBJ2-7; 12 positions agree with TRBD1. CDR1 and CDR2 from the germline V gene are LGHNA and YSLEER. The CDR3 length is 16 residues. The CDR3 DNA follows: TGCGCCAGCAGCCACTTAACCGGGACAGGGGGCTACGGGCAGTACTTC. Protein sequence: CASSHLTGTGGYGQYF.

The J gene is TRBJ2-3, the V gene TRBV19; 14 bases are a match to TRBD2. The germline V gene encodes CDR1 LNHDA and CDR2 SQIVND (reference sequence). CDR3 length: 16 residues. With 6 bases clipped from V and 4 bases from J, the junction kept 6 bases outside the gene matches. The CDR3: CASSTGTSGSADTQYF. CDR3 DNA: TGTGCCAGTAGCACCGGGACTAGCGGGAGCGCAGATACGCAGTATTTT.

The chain joins TRBV9 to TRBJ2-3, with 12 bases matching TRBD2. Germline CDR1 SGDLS, CDR2 YYNGEE. V was clipped by 2 bases and J by 3 bases; unmatched bases: 7. This CDR3 is built from 17 residues. CDR3 region: CASSVTGTSGLTDTQYF. In DNA form, the CDR3 reads TGTGCCAGCAGCGTTACCGGGACTAGCGGGCTGACAGATACGCAGTATTTT.

This clonotype was picked up many times. The chain has TRBV5-1 and TRBJ1-4; TRBD1 aligns across 12 bases. The junction had 21 bases not matched to a gene; V was cut back by 3 bases and J by 3 bases. The CDR3 is 22 residues long. Per germline, CDR1 SGHRS and CDR2 YFSETQ. CDR3 in amino acids: CASSCRKGPGQGATGANEKLFF. DNA for the CDR3: TGCGCCAGCAGCTGCAGGAAGGGACCGGGACAGGGGGCGACGGGAGCTAATGAAAAACTGTTTTTT. The full variable domain, in which reference TRBV5-1 and TRBJ1-4 provide the parts outside the CDR3, is KAGVTQTPRYLIKTRGQQVTLSCSPISGHRSVSWYQQTPGQGLQFLFEYFSETQRNKGNFPGRFSGRQFSNSRSEMNVSTLELGDSALYLCASSCRKGPGQGATGANEKLFFGSGTQLSVL.

As for this clonotype: A much larger clone differs from this one at a single base, so this may be a read error. It is likely a read error, because the conserved phenylalanine at the end of the CDR3 is missing. The chain links TRBV20-1 to TRBJ2-1; D is possibly TRBD2 (5 bases). The germline CDR1 and CDR2 sequences are DFQATT and SNEGSKA (reference sequence). V gave up 0 bases and J gave up 10 bases, with 19 bases separating them. The CDR3 is made up of 15 amino acids. The CDR3 DNA reads TGCAGTGCTAGAGATCCCTTAACGACTACCAGGGAGCAGTTCCTC. Translated, it gives CSARDPLTTTREQFL.

In its sample, this clonotype was seen many times. This sequence joins TRBV5-5 and TRBJ2-7, with 8 nucleotides matching TRBD1. Germline V gene sequence: CDR1 SGHKS, CDR2 YYEKEE (reference sequence). The CDR3 totals 13 residues. V lost 6 bases and J lost 3; bases outside the gene matches: 5. The CDR3 DNA reads TGTGCCAGCAACCCGGGACAGGACTACGAGCAGTACTTC. This gives the protein CASNPGQDYEQYF.

Many counts were recorded for this clonotype. The chain employs TRBV5-1 and TRBJ1-5; D possibly corresponds to TRBD1 (6 bases). The CDR3 sequence is 15 residues long. The V gene's germline CDR1 is SGHRS and CDR2 YFSETQ. Between the trimmed V and J ends, which lost 1 base and 3 bases, there was a span of 11 bases. The DNA for the CDR3 is TGCGCCAGCAGCTTGTATGGGGGGCACAATCAGCCCCAGCATTTT. Protein sequence: CASSLYGGHNQPQHF.

The chain is built from TRBV18 and TRBJ2-5; D is uncertain. V lost 5 bases to trimming and J lost 0 bases, with 7 bases between them. Per germline, CDR1 KGHSH and CDR2 LQKENI. CDR3 length: 13 amino acids. The CDR3 here is CASSSTNQETQYF. The CDR3 nucleotides are TGTGCCAGCTCATCTACTAACCAAGAGACCCAGTACTTC.